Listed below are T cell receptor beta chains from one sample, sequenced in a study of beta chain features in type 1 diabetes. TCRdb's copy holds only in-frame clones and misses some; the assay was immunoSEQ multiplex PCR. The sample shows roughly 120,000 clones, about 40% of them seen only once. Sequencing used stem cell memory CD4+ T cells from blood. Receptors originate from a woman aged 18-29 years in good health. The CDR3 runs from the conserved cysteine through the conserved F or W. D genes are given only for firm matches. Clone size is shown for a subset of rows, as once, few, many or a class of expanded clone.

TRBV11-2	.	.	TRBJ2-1	TGTGCCAGCAGCCTATCCTACAATGAGCAGTTCTTC	CASSLSYNEQFF
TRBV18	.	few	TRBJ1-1	TGTGCCAGCTCACACAACCAGGGATCGGAAGCTTTCTTT	CASSHNQGSEAFF
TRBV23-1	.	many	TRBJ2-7	TGCGCCAGCACACGTTTTACCAGGGTTCACGAGCAGTACTTC	CASTRFTRVHEQYF
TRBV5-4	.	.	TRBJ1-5	TGTGCCAGCAGCTTGGGTGGGGGCCCGTATAGCAATCAGCCCCAGCATTTT	CASSLGGGPYSNQPQHF
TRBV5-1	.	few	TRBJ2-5	TGCGCCAGCAGCTTCGGGGACTCCTACCAAGAGACCCAGTACTTC	CASSFGDSYQETQYF
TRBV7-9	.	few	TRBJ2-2	TGTGCCAGCAGCCTGTGGACAACGAACACCGGGGAGCTGTTTTTT	CASSLWTTNTGELFF
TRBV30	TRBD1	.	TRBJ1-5	TGTGCCTGGAGGTTACCGGGACAGGGCCATCAGCCCCAGCATTTT	CAWRLPGQGHQPQHF
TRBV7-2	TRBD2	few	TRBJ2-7	TGTGCCAGCAGAGTGGGGCCTAGCGGCCCCTACGAGCAGTACTTC	CASRVGPSGPYEQYF
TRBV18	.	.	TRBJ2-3	TGTGCCAGCTCACTAGGACTAGATACGCAGTATTTT	CASSLGLDTQYF
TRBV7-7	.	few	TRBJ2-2	TGTGCCAGCAGCCGGAGGCTCGCGGGCACCGGGGAGCTGTTTTTT	CASSRRLAGTGELFF
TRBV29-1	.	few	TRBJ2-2	TGCAGCGGGGGCCAGCCGAACACCGGGGAGCTGTTTTTT	CSGGQPNTGELFF
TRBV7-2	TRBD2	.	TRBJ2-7	TGTGCCAGCAGCTCCCGGACTAGCTACGAGCAGTACTTC	CASSSRTSYEQYF
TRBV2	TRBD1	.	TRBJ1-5	TGTGCCAGCAGTATACAGGGGTCGAATCAGCCCCAGCATTTT	CASSIQGSNQPQHF
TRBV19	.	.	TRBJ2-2	TGTGCCAGTAGTATAACGCTCAGACTCTCCGGGGAGCTGTTTTTT	CASSITLRLSGELFF
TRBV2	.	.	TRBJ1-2	TGTGCCAGCAGTGAGAGGACTTATGGCTACACCTTC	CASSERTYGYTF
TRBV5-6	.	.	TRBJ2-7	TGTGCCAGCAGCTCGAAAACAGGGATCTACGAGCAGTACTTC	CASSSKTGIYEQYF
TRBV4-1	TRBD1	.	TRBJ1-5	TGCGCCAGCAGCCAGCTCTACAGGGGGACAATCAATCAGCCCCAGCATTTT	CASSQLYRGTINQPQHF
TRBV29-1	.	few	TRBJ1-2	TGCAGCGTTAACAGGGATGGCGGTGGCTACACCTTC	CSVNRDGGGYTF
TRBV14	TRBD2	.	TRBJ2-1	TGTGCCAGCAGCCAAGATCTAGTTAGCGGGAGCTCCTACAATGAGCAGTTCTTC	CASSQDLVSGSSYNEQFF
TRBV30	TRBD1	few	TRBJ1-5	TGTGCCTGGAGTGTGGGGACAGCTATTTATCAGCCCCAGCATTTT	CAWSVGTAIYQPQHF
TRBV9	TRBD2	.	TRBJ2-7	TGTGCCAGCAGCGCCGGACTAGCGGGGACCTACGAGCAGTACTTC	CASSAGLAGTYEQYF
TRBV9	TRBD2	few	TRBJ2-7	TGTGCCAGCAGCGGCGGGAGCTCCTACGAGCAGTACTTC	CASSGGSSYEQYF
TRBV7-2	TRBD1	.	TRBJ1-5	TGTGCCAGCAGCGGGACAGGGCCTTACAATCAGCCCCAGCATTTT	CASSGTGPYNQPQHF
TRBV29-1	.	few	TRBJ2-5	TGCAGCGTTGCGGGCCAAGAGACCCAGTACTTC	CSVAGQETQYF
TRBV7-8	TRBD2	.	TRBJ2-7	TGTGCCAGCAGCTCTTTGCTAGCGGGAGGCTACGAGCAGTACTTC	CASSSLLAGGYEQYF
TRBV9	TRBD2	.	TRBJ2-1	TGTGCCAGCAGCGTAGTAGGGACTAGTGGCAATGAGCAGTTCTTC	CASSVVGTSGNEQFF
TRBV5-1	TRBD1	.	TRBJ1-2	TGCGCCAGCAGCTTTGGACAGGGGGATGGCTACACCTTC	CASSFGQGDGYTF
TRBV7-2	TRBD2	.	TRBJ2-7	TGTGCCAGCAGGGCTAATAGCGGGACTTCCTACGAGCAGTACTTC	CASRANSGTSYEQYF
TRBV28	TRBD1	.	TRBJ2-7	TGTGCCAGCATCCAGAGGGACAGTAACGAGCAGTACTTC	CASIQRDSNEQYF
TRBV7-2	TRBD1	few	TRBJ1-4	TGTGCCAGCAGCCCAAGGGCTCGACAGGGATACGAAAAACTGTTTTTT	CASSPRARQGYEKLFF
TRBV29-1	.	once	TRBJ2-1	TGCAGCGGCAGGGAGGAAAAGCGAGGGGTCTACAATGAGCAGTTCTTC	CSGREEKRGVYNEQFF
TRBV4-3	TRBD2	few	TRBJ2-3	TGCGCCAGCAGCCAAGAGCCTCGCGTGGGAGGGCGCACAGATACGCAGTATTTT	CASSQEPRVGGRTDTQYF
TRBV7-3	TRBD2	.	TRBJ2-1	TGTGCCAGCAGCTTATCTAGCGGGAGCTACAATGAGCAGTTCTTC	CASSLSSGSYNEQFF
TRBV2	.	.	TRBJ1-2	TGTGCCAGCAGTGAGGATTCTCCAGGGTCTTTGGCGAAGCGGGCCTTC	CASSEDSPGSLAKRAF
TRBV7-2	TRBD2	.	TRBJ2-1	TGTGCCATCCAACCTGGGACTAGCGGGAGAAATGAGCAGTTCTTC	CAIQPGTSGRNEQFF
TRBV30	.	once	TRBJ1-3	TGTGCCTGGGGCAGGAGGGTCACTGGAAACACCATATATTTT	CAWGRRVTGNTIYF
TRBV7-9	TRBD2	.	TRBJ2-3	TGTGCCAGCAGCGTTCCTTCCGGGACGGAGATCGGGACTAGCCGGTATTTT	CASSVPSGTEIGTSRYF
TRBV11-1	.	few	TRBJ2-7	TGTGCCAGCAGCGCGACTAGCTACGAGCAGTACTTC	CASSATSYEQYF
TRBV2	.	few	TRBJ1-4	TGTGCCAGCAGTGGACAGGTGGAAAAACTGTTTTTT	CASSGQVEKLFF
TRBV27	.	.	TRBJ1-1	TGTGCCAGCAGTCTCCGAACGACAGCTATGAACACTGAAGCTTTCTTT	CASSLRTTAMNTEAFF
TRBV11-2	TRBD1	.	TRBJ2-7	TGTGCCAGCAGCAGCAGGGGGGAGCAGTACTTC	CASSSRGEQYF
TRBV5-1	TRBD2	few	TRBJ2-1	TGCGCCAGCAGCCTCCTAGCGGGTGGCATTGCCTACAATGAGCAGTTCTTC	CASSLLAGGIAYNEQFF
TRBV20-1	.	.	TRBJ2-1	TGCAGTGCCATTAGTCATGAGCAGTTCTTC	CSAISHEQFF
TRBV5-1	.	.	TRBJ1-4	TGCGCCAGCAGTTATCAAAGGACAGCAACTAATGAAAAACTGTTTTTT	CASSYQRTATNEKLFF
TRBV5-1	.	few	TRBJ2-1	TGCGCCAGCAGCTTGGTCCCAGGGACTCACAATGAGCAGTTCTTC	CASSLVPGTHNEQFF
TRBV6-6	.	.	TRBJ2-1	TGTGCCAGCAGCCTCCGGGAGCCTCAGTTCTTC	CASSLREPQFF
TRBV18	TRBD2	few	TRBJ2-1	TGTGCCAGCTCACCACCAGGACTAGCGGGATATGAGCAGTTCTTC	CASSPPGLAGYEQFF